Following are 4 T cell receptor beta chains from one sample sequenced in a study of blood T cells in healthy people across ages. Next came a second PCR, run for roughly 6 to 11 cycles, which used a sample-barcoded 5' primer along with a J-beta primer mix. Using its own MiXCR run on the 5' RACE reads, TCRdb lists one record per CDR3 protein. The sample shows roughly 2 million distinct CDR3 sequences, roughly 49% of them seen only once. Sequencing was performed on blood. The receptors here all came from a woman between 40 and 55 years old in good health.

In regard to this clonotype: No conserved phenylalanine or tryptophan is present at the end of the CDR3, so a read error is the likely explanation. This sequence joins TRBV6-5 and TRBJ2-5, with D tentatively TRBD1 (6 bases). With the DNA end fitting TRBJ2-4 better, the J assignment may be wrong. CDR1 is MNHEY, CDR2 SVGAGI, per germline. The CDR3 totals 15 residues. In DNA, the CDR3 is TGTGCCAGCAGTTATGGGGCCGGACAGTCAAACATTCAGTACTTG. Its protein product is CASSYGAGQSNIQYL.

V usage is TRBV6-6 and J usage is TRBJ1-2, with TRBD1 identical over 7 bases. The germline V gene encodes CDR1 MNHNY and CDR2 SVGAGI (reference sequence). The CDR3 loop spans 13 amino acids. The V and J ends lost 5 bases and 6 bases, in that order; junction bases with no gene match: 6. This CDR3 is CASSAQGDDGYTF. The CDR3 DNA reads as TGTGCCAGCAGTGCCCAGGGGGATGATGGCTACACCTTC.

As to this clonotype: One end of the junction does not line up with germline, which may come from a read error. The genes are TRBV12-3 or TRBV12-4 and TRBJ2-3, with 7 nucleotides matching TRBD2. There are 14 residues in the CDR3. The CDR3 DNA sequence: TGTGCCAGCAGTTTAGCCACGGGGGGAGATGCGCAGTATTTT. This encodes CASSLATGGDAQYF.

The J gene is TRBJ2-1, the V gene TRBV29-1, with TRBD1 identical over 8 bases. The junction had 21 bases not matched to a gene; V was cut back by 7 bases and J by 13 bases. Germline-derived CDR1 and CDR2 are SQVTM and ANQGSEA. The CDR3 is 15 amino acids. As DNA, the CDR3 is TGCAGCGCCCAATTACGGACAGGGTGGGGGGAGACCCAGTTCTTC. It yields the protein CSAQLRTGWGETQFF.